The 6 T cell receptor beta chains in this list originate from one sample, sequenced in a study of control samples from healthy donors and cancer patients. The repertoire was sequenced with immunoSEQ multiplex PCR; TCRdb's copy has only in-frame clones and lacks some. The sample contains tens of thousands of clones, about nine tenths of which appear only once. The sample comprised PBMCs. These receptors were collected from a man in his 60s with colorectal cancer.

The sample holds a few counts of this clone. The V and J genes are TRBV4-2 and TRBJ2-3; 9 nucleotides align to TRBD2. V was clipped by 1 base and J by 1 base; unmatched bases: 3. The V gene's germline CDR1 is LGHNA and CDR2 YNFKEQ. This CDR3 has 16 residues. In DNA, the CDR3 is TGTGCCAGCAGCCAAGTCTTAGCGGGGGGCACAGATACGCAGTATTTT. Protein: CASSQVLAGGTDTQYF.

The V and J genes are TRBV6-2 or TRBV6-3 and TRBJ2-5, with TRBD2 matching over 8 bases. CDR3 size: 17 residues. V lost 0 bases and J lost 1; bases outside the gene matches: 7. From germline, CDR1 is MNHEY and CDR2 SVGEGT. CDR3 loop: CASSYSITAGAQETQYF. The CDR3 bases are TGTGCCAGCAGTTACTCGATTACAGCGGGGGCCCAAGAGACCCAGTACTTC.

The genes are TRBV7-8 and TRBJ2-5; 8 bases are a match to TRBD1. CDR3 length: 16 amino acids. With V trimmed by 5 bases and J by 1 base, 9 bases remained unmatched. Per germline, CDR1 SGHVS and CDR2 FQNEAQ. This chain's CDR3 is CASSADGDRPQETQYF. CDR3 nucleotide sequence: TGTGCCAGCAGCGCCGACGGGGACAGGCCCCAAGAGACCCAGTACTTC. The full variable domain, in which reference TRBV7-8 and TRBJ2-5 provide the parts outside the CDR3, is GAGVSQSPRYKVAKRGQDVALRCDPISGHVSLFWYQQALGQGPEFLTYFQNEAQLDKSGLPSDRFFAERPEGSVSTLKIQRTQQEDSAVYLCASSADGDRPQETQYFGPGTRLLVL.

The chain couples TRBV21-1 to TRBJ2-2. TRBV21-1 is given as a pseudogene. The CDR3 has 16 amino acids. Here the CDR3 DNA reads TGTGCCAGCATCCTTCCTCCGGGACCCAAAACCGGGGAGCTGTTTTTT. This gives the protein CASILPPGPKTGELFF.

The V call is TRBV12-3 or TRBV12-4, the J call TRBJ2-6; D ambiguous. There are 12 residues in the CDR3. Deletions cut 7 bases from V and 2 bases from J, with 3 bases between. The CDR3 is CASTAGANVLTF. In nucleotides, the CDR3 is TGTGCCAGCACTGCTGGGGCCAACGTCCTGACTTTC.

The chain joins TRBV19 to TRBJ2-5; TRBD1 is a possible D gene (6 bases). There are 12 residues in the CDR3. Trimming pared 3 bases from V and 5 bases from J, leaving 7 bases between. The V gene's germline CDR1 is LNHDA and CDR2 SQIVND (reference sequence). The CDR3 spells CASSIQGETQYF. The CDR3 bases are TGTGCCAGTAGTATTCAGGGGGAGACCCAGTACTTC.